These 17 T cell receptor beta chains originate from one sample sequenced in a study of naive and memory T cell subsets. Their cognate antigens are unknown. Findings of the study overall: Naive repertoires, especially CD8, held a few larger clonotypes, possibly memory cells re-expressing CD45RA.

An equimolar mix of two oligonucleotides served as the beta constant-region primer for TRBC1 and TRBC2. Ligated cDNA was amplified by four rounds of PCR with nested alpha and beta constant-region primers and SP2. Each CDR3 protein is one row after TCRdb ran MiXCR on the UMI-ligation and nested PCR reads. The table has 98,000 or so distinct CDR3 sequences, about 14% seen once. Material for sequencing was naive CD8+ T cells from blood. The source of these receptors is a human donor in good health.

This clonotype was detected a few times. This chain joins TRBV5-1 and TRBJ1-6, with D perhaps matching TRBD1 (6 bases). V shed 5 bases and J shed 0 bases, with 21 bases lying between them. Per germline, CDR1 SGHRS and CDR2 YFSETQ. The CDR3 length is 19 residues. In nucleotides, the CDR3 is TGCGCCAGCAGTCGGGAACCGATCGACAGGAGCTCCTATAATTCACCCCTCCACTTT. Translated: CASSREPIDRSSYNSPLHF. Full variable domain (outside the CDR3, taken from reference TRBV5-1 and TRBJ1-6): KAGVTQTPRYLIKTRGQQVTLSCSPISGHRSVSWYQQTPGQGLQFLFEYFSETQRNKGNFPGRFSGRQFSNSRSEMNVSTLELGDSALYLCASSREPIDRSSYNSPLHFGNGTRLTVT.

There are a few counts of this clonotype. The V and J genes are TRBV2 and TRBJ1-1, with D perhaps matching TRBD1 (5 bases). This CDR3 has 19 amino acids. Deletions cut 4 bases from V and 0 bases from J, with 24 bases between. Per germline, CDR1 SNHLY and CDR2 FYNNEI. Here the CDR3 reads CASSGDEGAGRVMNTEAFF. CDR3 nucleotides: TGTGCCAGCAGTGGGGACGAGGGAGCAGGGAGGGTGATGAACACTGAAGCTTTCTTT.

This clonotype was seen more than once but under ten times. The chain carries TRBV7-9 and TRBJ1-2; D is ambiguous. Trimming took 2 bases from V and 0 from J, leaving 4 bases between them. CDR3 size: 13 residues. The germline CDR1 and CDR2 sequences are SEHNR and FQNEAQ (reference sequence). CDR3 DNA: TGTGCCAGCAGCTTATATACTAACTATGGCTACACCTTC. Translated: CASSLYTNYGYTF.

This clonotype was observed a few times. The chain carries TRBV25-1 and TRBJ2-3; the match to TRBD2 covers 14 bases. The CDR3 contains 19 residues. J was trimmed by 6 bases and V by 2 bases; bases with no gene match: 13. CDR1 and CDR2 (germline): MGHDK, SYGVNS. The CDR3 DNA reads as TGTGCCAGCAGTGAAGGGGGACTAGCGGGAGTGTGGTCGGTTGATACGCAGTATTTT. This sequence encodes CASSEGGLAGVWSVDTQYF. The whole variable domain, remainder taken from reference TRBV25-1 and TRBJ2-3, is EADIYQTPRYLVIGTGKKITLECSQTMGHDKMYWYQQDPGMELHLIHYSYGVNSTEKGDLSSESTVSRIRTEHFPLTLESARPSHTSQYLCASSEGGLAGVWSVDTQYFGPGTRLTVL.

The sample holds one count of this clonotype. This chain links TRBV29-1 with TRBJ2-5; TRBD1 might be the D (5 bases). The CDR3 is 12 residues long. The V end was cut by 4 bases, the J end by 5 bases, with 11 bases between. CDR1 and CDR2 from the germline V gene are SQVTM and ANQGSEA. CDR3 DNA sequence: TGCAGCGTTGTTTCCAGGGCTGAGACCCAGTACTTC. It codes for CSVVSRAETQYF.

This clonotype was counted a few times. The rearrangement uses TRBV10-3 and TRBJ1-1; the D gene is possibly TRBD1 (5 bases). Between the trimmed V and J ends, which lost 11 bases and 4 bases, there was a span of 14 bases. In germline, CDR1 is ENHRY, CDR2 SYGVKD. This CDR3 is 12 amino acids long. The CDR3 reads CAFGAGSTEAFF. Written as DNA, the CDR3 is TGTGCCTTTGGGGCAGGGAGCACTGAAGCTTTCTTT.

V is TRBV27 and J is TRBJ2-1; D unresolved. Trimming left V 3 bases short and J 6 bases short, with 15 bases between. Germline CDR1 reads MNHEY; CDR2 reads SMNVEV (reference sequence). The CDR3 is made up of 15 amino acids. CDR3 bases: TGTGCCAGCAGTTTGTTCGCTAGGGCCTCCAATGAGCAGTTCTTC. Translating it yields CASSLFARASNEQFF.

This clonotype was counted many times. This rearrangement joins TRBV11-2 to TRBJ2-7; D remains unclear. This CDR3 region has 16 residues. V was clipped by 5 bases and J by 0 bases, with 17 bases between them. The V gene's germline CDR1 is SGHAT and CDR2 FQNNGV. The CDR3 is CASSRLGEEYSYEQYF. The DNA for the CDR3 is TGTGCCAGCAGCCGCTTAGGAGAGGAATACTCCTACGAGCAGTACTTC.

The chain employs TRBV4-2 and TRBJ1-2; D ambiguous. V shed 0 bases and J shed 5 bases, with 13 bases lying between them. The CDR3 runs 15 residues. Germline V gives CDR1 LGHNA, CDR2 YNFKEQ. The CDR3 reads CASSQEKLITYGYTF. For the CDR3, the DNA is TGTGCCAGCAGCCAAGAGAAACTGATAACTTATGGCTACACCTTC.

In this sample, this clonotype turned up a few times. The J gene is TRBJ1-1, the V gene TRBV6-6; unclear D gene. V lost 10 bases and J 1 base, leaving 13 bases between the germline ends. The germline V gene has CDR1 MNHNY and CDR2 SVGAGI (reference sequence). The CDR3 contains 13 residues. The DNA of the CDR3 is TGTGCCACCACACAAGGAGAGAACACTGAAGCTTTCTTT. It is translated as CATTQGENTEAFF.

This clonotype was found a few times. The genes are TRBV6-5 and TRBJ1-5; possibly TRBD1 for D (6 bases). The germline V gene encodes CDR1 MNHEY and CDR2 SVGAGI. The CDR3 has 14 residues. V shed 4 bases and J shed 5 bases, with 12 bases lying between them. The CDR3 DNA is TGTGCCAGCAGTTCATACACAGGGCATCAGCCCCAGCATTTT. Protein: CASSSYTGHQPQHF.

The chain uses TRBV7-2 and TRBJ1-4; no clear D. The CDR3 contains 15 residues. The germline V gene encodes CDR1 SGHTA and CDR2 FQGNSA. Trimming took 5 bases from V and 0 from J, leaving 10 bases between them. The CDR3 sequence: CASSPSGSTNEKLFF. Written as DNA, the CDR3 is TGTGCCAGCAGCCCTAGCGGGTCAACTAATGAAAAACTGTTTTTT. The full variable domain, its missing parts supplied by reference TRBV7-2 and TRBJ1-4, is GAGVSQSPSNKVTEKGKDVELRCDPISGHTALYWYRQSLGQGLEFLIYFQGNSAPDKSGLPSDRFSAERTGGSVSTLTIQRTQQEDSAVYLCASSPSGSTNEKLFFGSGTQLSVL.

This chain uses TRBV7-9 with TRBJ2-1; 15 bases map to TRBD2. Germline V gives CDR1 SEHNR, CDR2 FQNEAQ (reference sequence). This CDR3 has 17 residues. The ends lost 2 bases at V and 9 bases at J; junction bases unmatched: 8. The CDR3: CASSLSGLAGGKVEQFF. CDR3 coding DNA: TGTGCCAGCAGCTTAAGCGGACTAGCGGGAGGGAAGGTTGAGCAGTTCTTC. The variable domain in full, with the rest retrieved from reference TRBV7-9 and TRBJ2-1, is DTGVSQNPRHKITKRGQNVTFRCDPISEHNRLYWYRQTLGQGPEFLTYFQNEAQLEKSRLLSDRFSAERPKGSFSTLEIQRTEQGDSAMYLCASSLSGLAGGKVEQFFGPGTRLTVL.

This clonotype was counted at least ten times. Here the CDR3 reads CASSRDPLGSSYNEQFF. For the CDR3, the DNA is TGCGCCAGCAGCCGAGACCCACTGGGGAGCTCCTACAATGAGCAGTTCTTC. The chain couples TRBV4-1 to TRBJ2-1, with D tentatively TRBD2 (5 bases). V lost 4 bases to trimming and J lost 0 bases, with 16 bases between them. The germline CDR1 and CDR2 sequences are MGHRA and YSYEKL. There are 17 residues in the CDR3.

This clonotype has just a few counts. The chain links TRBV4-2 to TRBJ1-4; D perhaps matches TRBD1 (5 bases). The CDR3 has 14 residues. The germline CDR1 and CDR2 sequences are LGHNA and YNFKEQ. V lost 4 bases and J lost 10, with 16 bases in between. DNA of the CDR3: TGTGCCAGCAGCCCCTCCATCGGGGGGGGAAAACTGTTTTTT. It encodes CASSPSIGGGKLFF.

The chain couples TRBV19 to TRBJ1-6; a weak D match, TRBD1 (5 bases). Trimming cost V 5 bases and J 8 bases, with 13 bases left between them. The CDR3 runs to 14 residues. The germline gives CDR1 LNHDA, CDR2 SQIVND (reference sequence). CDR3 DNA: TGTGCCAGTAGTGTTGGGACGGAAGATTCACCCCTCCACTTT. This encodes CASSVGTEDSPLHF.

This clonotype was recorded many times. J is TRBJ2-5 and V is TRBV29-1; no clear D. This CDR3 comprises 12 residues. The ends were cut back, 6 bases at V and 1 base at J, with 9 bases in the middle. Germline CDR1 SQVTM, CDR2 ANQGSEA. The CDR3 DNA reads TGCAGCGTGTGGGTCTCCCAAGAGACCCAGTACTTC. This sequence encodes CSVWVSQETQYF. Using reference TRBV29-1 and TRBJ2-5 for the parts outside the CDR3, the full variable domain is SAVISQKPSRDICQRGTSLTIQCQVDSQVTMMFWYRQQPGQSLTLIATANQGSEATYESGFVIDKFPISRPNLTFSTLTVSNMSPEDSSIYLCSVWVSQETQYFGPGTRLLVL.